Given below is one TCR beta chain in context. Sequence at one end of the junction differs from germline and may be a read error. Looked up from germline, CDR1 is MDHEN and CDR2 is SYDVKM. The length of the CDR3 is 12 residues. Original analysis: Reference gene primer amplification gave estimated nucleated cell counts. The repertoire was sequenced with immunoSEQ multiplex PCR; TCRdb's copy has only in-frame clones and lacks some. That table gives V, J and clone size, and the DNA gave D and trimming. The repertoire holds nearly 200,000 clones, with 84% as singletons. The sample belongs to a study of blood T cell repertoires in COVID-19. Across the study: Material from acute and convalescent COVID-19 was sourced from the United States, Italy and Spain.

This TCR came from a human donor in a cohort sampled during active COVID-19. Material for sequencing was peripheral blood. The genes are TRBV28 and TRBJ1-5, with D unresolved. CDR3 in DNA: TGTGCCTGCAGGTCGAGCAATCAGCCCCAGCATTTT. Translated: CACRSSNQPQHF.